Listed below are T cell receptor beta chains from one sample, sequenced in a study of T cells after posttransplantation cyclophosphamide. Only in-frame clones appear in the TCRdb table, and some are missing; sequencing was by immunoSEQ multiplex PCR. The profile covers roughly 3,000 clones, none occurring a single time. The sample was PBMCs, taken after allogeneic stem cell transplant with posttransplant cyclophosphamide. The receptor set was obtained from a female patient aged 45-65 years who received an allogeneic stem cell transplant from a related donor, was CMV-positive, and had no GVHD. Some of these T cells may belong to the graft donor. Each CDR3 is given with its conserved first and last residue. Fields, in order: clone size, V gene, D gene, CDR3 length, J gene, CDR3 DNA, CDR3 protein. A D gene is named only where the DNA matches it firmly. Not every row has a clone size; where given, it reads once, few, many or a size class.

clone_size: few; v_call: TRBV9; d_call: TRBD1; cdr3_length: 13; j_call: TRBJ1-2; cdr3_nt: TGTGCCAGCAGCGCCGAGGACAGGGAGGGCTACACCTTC; cdr3_aa: CASSAEDREGYTF
clone_size: many; v_call: TRBV12-3/TRBV12-4; d_call: .; cdr3_length: 12; j_call: TRBJ1-5; cdr3_nt: TGTGCCAGCAGTCCCCTTAATCAGCCCCAGCATTTT; cdr3_aa: CASSPLNQPQHF
clone_size: medium-sized; v_call: TRBV7-9; d_call: .; cdr3_length: 13; j_call: TRBJ1-2; cdr3_nt: TGTGCCAGCAGCCCGACGGGGGGAGTCGACTACACCTTC; cdr3_aa: CASSPTGGVDYTF
clone_size: medium-sized; v_call: TRBV19; d_call: .; cdr3_length: 13; j_call: TRBJ2-7; cdr3_nt: TGTGCCTCCGAATCTCCGCGGACCTACGAGCAGTACTTC; cdr3_aa: CASESPRTYEQYF
clone_size: medium-sized; v_call: TRBV10-3; d_call: TRBD2; cdr3_length: 15; j_call: TRBJ2-7; cdr3_nt: TGTGCCATCAGTGAGGGAGCGGGAGGATCCTACGAGCAGTACTTC; cdr3_aa: CAISEGAGGSYEQYF
clone_size: many; v_call: TRBV29-1; d_call: TRBD1; cdr3_length: 14; j_call: TRBJ1-4; cdr3_nt: TGCAGCGTTGCCTACAGGGGGAAAAGTGAAAAACTGTTTTTT; cdr3_aa: CSVAYRGKSEKLFF
clone_size: many; v_call: TRBV24-1; d_call: TRBD1; cdr3_length: 17; j_call: TRBJ1-5; cdr3_nt: TGTGCCACCAGTGATCCCCGGACAGGTCGGGACAATCAGCCCCAGCATTTT; cdr3_aa: CATSDPRTGRDNQPQHF
clone_size: many; v_call: TRBV11-2; d_call: .; cdr3_length: 16; j_call: TRBJ2-7; cdr3_nt: TGTGCCAGCAGCTTAAAGGCCCACGAGGGGCTCTACGAGCAGTACTTC; cdr3_aa: CASSLKAHEGLYEQYF
clone_size: .; v_call: TRBV18; d_call: .; cdr3_length: 15; j_call: TRBJ1-5; cdr3_nt: TGTGCCAGCTCACCACTGGGGGAGCGGGGTCAGCCCCAGCATTTT; cdr3_aa: CASSPLGERGQPQHF
clone_size: medium-sized; v_call: TRBV12-3/TRBV12-4; d_call: .; cdr3_length: 15; j_call: TRBJ2-7; cdr3_nt: TGTGCCAGCAGTTTGTGGCGTCAGGGGTTAGCCGAGCAGTACTTC; cdr3_aa: CASSLWRQGLAEQYF
clone_size: medium-sized; v_call: TRBV6-5; d_call: TRBD1; cdr3_length: 14; j_call: TRBJ1-2; cdr3_nt: TGTGCCAGCAGTTACTCGGCGGCAGGGGGAGGCTACACCTTC; cdr3_aa: CASSYSAAGGGYTF
clone_size: many; v_call: TRBV28; d_call: .; cdr3_length: 11; j_call: TRBJ2-7; cdr3_nt: TGTGCCAGCAGTTTTCTTTACGAGCAGTACTTC; cdr3_aa: CASSFLYEQYF
clone_size: many; v_call: TRBV19; d_call: TRBD1; cdr3_length: 13; j_call: TRBJ1-5; cdr3_nt: TGTGCCAGTAGTGGGACAGGGAATCAGCCCCAGCATTTT; cdr3_aa: CASSGTGNQPQHF
clone_size: .; v_call: TRBV30; d_call: .; cdr3_length: 14; j_call: TRBJ1-2; cdr3_nt: TGTGCCTGGAGTCCCCCGACCGGGTCCTCTGGCTACACCTTC; cdr3_aa: CAWSPPTGSSGYTF
clone_size: many; v_call: TRBV4-1; d_call: TRBD2; cdr3_length: 18; j_call: TRBJ2-1; cdr3_nt: TGCGCCAGCAGCCAGGCCGGGAGGCTAGCGGGTCCCTACAATGAGCAGTTCTTC; cdr3_aa: CASSQAGRLAGPYNEQFF
clone_size: many; v_call: TRBV12-3/TRBV12-4; d_call: .; cdr3_length: 13; j_call: TRBJ2-2; cdr3_nt: TGTGCCAGCACCCGCCAGCGGACCGGGGAGCTGTTTTTT; cdr3_aa: CASTRQRTGELFF
clone_size: many; v_call: TRBV2; d_call: .; cdr3_length: 14; j_call: TRBJ1-5; cdr3_nt: TGTGCCAGCAGTGAACTAGAGAGCAATCAGCCCCAGCATTTT; cdr3_aa: CASSELESNQPQHF
clone_size: few; v_call: TRBV7-2; d_call: .; cdr3_length: 12; j_call: TRBJ2-2; cdr3_nt: TGTGCCAGCAGCCGTATCACCGGGGAGCTGTTTTTT; cdr3_aa: CASSRITGELFF
clone_size: many; v_call: TRBV12-3/TRBV12-4; d_call: TRBD1; cdr3_length: 14; j_call: TRBJ1-2; cdr3_nt: TGTGCCAGCAGGGGACAGGGGGCCGCTCGGGGCTACACCTTC; cdr3_aa: CASRGQGAARGYTF
clone_size: many; v_call: TRBV5-4; d_call: TRBD1; cdr3_length: 19; j_call: TRBJ2-5; cdr3_nt: TGTGCCAGCAGCTCAAAATCTTTACCCCGGGACAGGGATATGGAGACCCAGTACTTC; cdr3_aa: CASSSKSLPRDRDMETQYF
clone_size: medium-sized; v_call: TRBV2; d_call: TRBD1; cdr3_length: 12; j_call: TRBJ2-7; cdr3_nt: TGTGCCAGCGGCGACAGGGGCCGGGAGCAGTACTTC; cdr3_aa: CASGDRGREQYF
clone_size: few; v_call: TRBV29-1; d_call: TRBD1; cdr3_length: 11; j_call: TRBJ1-2; cdr3_nt: TGCAGCGTTGCAGGGGGTCATGGCTACACCTTC; cdr3_aa: CSVAGGHGYTF
clone_size: many; v_call: TRBV7-8; d_call: .; cdr3_length: 14; j_call: TRBJ1-2; cdr3_nt: TGTGCCAGCGGACTTCAGGAGTTAACTCAAAGCTACACCTTC; cdr3_aa: CASGLQELTQSYTF
clone_size: many; v_call: TRBV4-1; d_call: TRBD1; cdr3_length: 15; j_call: TRBJ2-4; cdr3_nt: TGCGCCAGCAGCCAGTCCCGGGACAGCAAAAACATTCAGTACTTC; cdr3_aa: CASSQSRDSKNIQYF
clone_size: many; v_call: TRBV4-3; d_call: .; cdr3_length: 16; j_call: TRBJ2-2; cdr3_nt: TGCGCCAGCAGCCAAGCATGGACTCAAAAACGAGGGGAGCTGTTTTTT; cdr3_aa: CASSQAWTQKRGELFF
clone_size: medium-sized; v_call: TRBV6-2/TRBV6-3; d_call: .; cdr3_length: 12; j_call: TRBJ2-3; cdr3_nt: TGTGCCAGCAGTTGGGCAGGGCATACGCAGTATTTT; cdr3_aa: CASSWAGHTQYF
clone_size: medium-sized; v_call: TRBV7-9; d_call: .; cdr3_length: 15; j_call: TRBJ2-2; cdr3_nt: TGTGCCAGCAGCTTAAGGGGCAGGAACACCGGGGAGCTGTTTTTT; cdr3_aa: CASSLRGRNTGELFF
clone_size: many; v_call: TRBV2; d_call: TRBD1; cdr3_length: 16; j_call: TRBJ1-2; cdr3_nt: TGTGCCAGCAGATTCCCTAGCGACAGGGAAGTCTATGGCTACACCTTC; cdr3_aa: CASRFPSDREVYGYTF
clone_size: medium-sized; v_call: TRBV7-2; d_call: TRBD1; cdr3_length: 15; j_call: TRBJ1-5; cdr3_nt: TGTGCCAGCAGCTTCGACAGGGGCCCCTGGCAGCCCCAGCATTTT; cdr3_aa: CASSFDRGPWQPQHF
clone_size: medium-sized; v_call: TRBV15; d_call: TRBD1; cdr3_length: 15; j_call: TRBJ1-2; cdr3_nt: TGTGCCACCAGCTTTCTACAGGGGAACCGCTATGGCTACACCTTC; cdr3_aa: CATSFLQGNRYGYTF
clone_size: medium-sized; v_call: TRBV10-3; d_call: TRBD1; cdr3_length: 14; j_call: TRBJ1-2; cdr3_nt: TGTGCCATCAGTGGACAGGGGCTCGGCTATGGCTACACCTTC; cdr3_aa: CAISGQGLGYGYTF
clone_size: few; v_call: TRBV11-2; d_call: TRBD1; cdr3_length: 15; j_call: TRBJ1-1; cdr3_nt: TGTGCCAGCAGCCGAGGGACAGGGGCGGACACTGAAGCTTTCTTT; cdr3_aa: CASSRGTGADTEAFF
clone_size: medium-sized; v_call: TRBV4-1; d_call: TRBD2; cdr3_length: 17; j_call: TRBJ2-1; cdr3_nt: TGCGCCAGCAGCCCCCTCCCGGGGACTAGCGTATCGAATGAGCAGTTCTTC; cdr3_aa: CASSPLPGTSVSNEQFF
clone_size: many; v_call: TRBV18; d_call: TRBD1; cdr3_length: 17; j_call: TRBJ2-2; cdr3_nt: TGTGCCAGCTCACCAATCATCCCGACAGGGTCCACCGGGGAGCTGTTTTTT; cdr3_aa: CASSPIIPTGSTGELFF
clone_size: many; v_call: TRBV5-4; d_call: .; cdr3_length: 14; j_call: TRBJ2-5; cdr3_nt: TGTGCCAGCAGCTATTTACAGGGCCGAGAGACCCAGTACTTC; cdr3_aa: CASSYLQGRETQYF
clone_size: many; v_call: TRBV27; d_call: .; cdr3_length: 14; j_call: TRBJ2-7; cdr3_nt: TGTGCCAGCAGTAGGCAGGAATTTTTCTACGAGCAGTACTTC; cdr3_aa: CASSRQEFFYEQYF
clone_size: many; v_call: TRBV11-3; d_call: TRBD1; cdr3_length: 16; j_call: TRBJ2-7; cdr3_nt: TGTGCCAGCAGCTTAGGCACCGGGACAGGGGAGTACGAGCAGTACTTC; cdr3_aa: CASSLGTGTGEYEQYF
clone_size: many; v_call: TRBV6-2/TRBV6-3; d_call: TRBD1; cdr3_length: 18; j_call: TRBJ2-6; cdr3_nt: TGTGCCAGCAGGCTAGGGGGCGCTTCCTCATCTGGGGCCAACGTCCTGACTTTC; cdr3_aa: CASRLGGASSSGANVLTF
clone_size: many; v_call: TRBV6-1; d_call: TRBD1; cdr3_length: 14; j_call: TRBJ2-7; cdr3_nt: TGTGCCAGCAGTCCGGGACAGGGGTTCAACGAGCAGTACTTC; cdr3_aa: CASSPGQGFNEQYF
clone_size: many; v_call: TRBV7-2; d_call: .; cdr3_length: 13; j_call: TRBJ2-7; cdr3_nt: TGTGCCAGCAGCTCAGGACAGATCTACGAGCAGTACTTC; cdr3_aa: CASSSGQIYEQYF
clone_size: many; v_call: TRBV6-2/TRBV6-3; d_call: TRBD2; cdr3_length: 17; j_call: TRBJ2-1; cdr3_nt: TGTGCCAGCAGTTACAATTTTGGACTAGCGGACTACAATGAGCAGTTCTTC; cdr3_aa: CASSYNFGLADYNEQFF
clone_size: few; v_call: TRBV7-2; d_call: TRBD2; cdr3_length: 19; j_call: TRBJ2-3; cdr3_nt: TGTGCCAGCAGCTCATCCCCTTTACTAGCGGGGGGGAGCACAGATACGCAGTATTTT; cdr3_aa: CASSSSPLLAGGSTDTQYF
clone_size: medium-sized; v_call: TRBV6-6; d_call: .; cdr3_length: 13; j_call: TRBJ1-5; cdr3_nt: TGTGCCAGCAGCCGGACATATAATCAGCCCCAGCATTTT; cdr3_aa: CASSRTYNQPQHF
clone_size: many; v_call: TRBV9; d_call: TRBD2; cdr3_length: 16; j_call: TRBJ2-1; cdr3_nt: TGTGCCAGCAGCGGCGGGACTAGCGGAGCCTACAATGAGCAGTTCTTC; cdr3_aa: CASSGGTSGAYNEQFF
clone_size: medium-sized; v_call: TRBV10-3; d_call: TRBD2; cdr3_length: 18; j_call: TRBJ2-1; cdr3_nt: TGTGCCATCAGTGAGTCCCCTAGGACTAGCGGGCAATGGGATGAGCAGTTCTTC; cdr3_aa: CAISESPRTSGQWDEQFF
clone_size: many; v_call: TRBV6-2/TRBV6-3; d_call: TRBD2; cdr3_length: 14; j_call: TRBJ2-5; cdr3_nt: TGTGCCAGCAGCACCCGACTAGCGGGAGAGACCCAGTACTTC; cdr3_aa: CASSTRLAGETQYF
clone_size: medium-sized; v_call: TRBV11-1; d_call: TRBD1; cdr3_length: 15; j_call: TRBJ1-2; cdr3_nt: TGTGCCAGCAGCCCGAGGGCAGGGGGCCGGTATGGCTACACCTTC; cdr3_aa: CASSPRAGGRYGYTF
clone_size: medium-sized; v_call: TRBV9; d_call: .; cdr3_length: 17; j_call: TRBJ1-1; cdr3_nt: TGTGCCAGCAGCGTAACGGCAGGAGGCATGATGAACACTGAAGCTTTCTTT; cdr3_aa: CASSVTAGGMMNTEAFF